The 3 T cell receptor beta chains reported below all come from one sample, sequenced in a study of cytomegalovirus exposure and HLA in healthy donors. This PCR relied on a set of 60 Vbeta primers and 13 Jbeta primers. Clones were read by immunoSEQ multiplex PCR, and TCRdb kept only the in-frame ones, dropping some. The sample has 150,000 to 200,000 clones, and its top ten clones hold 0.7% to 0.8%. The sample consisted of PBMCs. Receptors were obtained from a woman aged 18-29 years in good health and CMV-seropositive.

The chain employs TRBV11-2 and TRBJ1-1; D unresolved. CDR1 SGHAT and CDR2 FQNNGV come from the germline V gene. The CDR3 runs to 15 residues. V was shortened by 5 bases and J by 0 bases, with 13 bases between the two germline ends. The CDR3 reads CASSRAGQLNTEAFF. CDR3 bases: TGTGCCAGCAGCCGTGCGGGCCAATTGAACACTGAAGCTTTCTTT.

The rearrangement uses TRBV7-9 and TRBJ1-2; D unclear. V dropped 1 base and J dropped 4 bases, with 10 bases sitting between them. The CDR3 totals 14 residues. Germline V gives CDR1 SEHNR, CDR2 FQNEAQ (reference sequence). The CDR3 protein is CASSLGSGFYGYTF. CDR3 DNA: TGTGCCAGCAGCTTAGGATCGGGGTTCTATGGCTACACCTTC.

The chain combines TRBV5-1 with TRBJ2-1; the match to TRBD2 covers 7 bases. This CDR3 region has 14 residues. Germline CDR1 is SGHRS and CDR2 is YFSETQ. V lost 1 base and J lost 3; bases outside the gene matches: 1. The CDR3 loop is CASSLRGDYNEQFF. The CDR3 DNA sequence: TGCGCCAGCAGCTTGCGGGGGGACTACAATGAGCAGTTCTTC.